This TCR beta chain was captured by sequencing in a study of cytomegalovirus exposure and HLA in healthy donors. Findings of the study overall: In an earlier analysis, productive rearrangement rates for most beta V segments clustered near 87% or 30%.

As to this clone: Its matching antigen is unknown.

The primer mix had 60 Vbeta and 13 Jbeta primers. Produced via immunoSEQ multiplex PCR; TCRdb's table is partial and in-frame only. The table has some 99,000 clones, over 65% seen once. The CDR3 extends over 15 amino acids. Between the trimmed V and J ends, which lost 7 bases and 4 bases, there was a span of 19 bases. The germline CDR1 and CDR2 sequences are MDHEN and SYDVKM. The V gene is TRBV28, the J gene TRBJ1-1; D might be TRBD1 (6 bases). The clonotype originates from a male donor in good health and CMV-seronegative. Sequenced material: PBMCs. CDR3 region: CASTPRPGGATEAFF. The CDR3 coding sequence is TGTGCCAGCACCCCACGCCCGGGGGGGGCCACTGAAGCTTTCTTT.